A selection of T cell receptor beta chains follows, all from one sample in a study of blood T cells in healthy people across ages. TCRdb reanalysed the 5' RACE reads using MiXCR and keeps one entry per CDR3 protein. The data hold about 680,000 distinct CDR3 sequences, with more than 40% observed a single time. Sequenced sample: blood. These receptor sequences come from an older woman in good health. Both conserved end residues are part of each CDR3. A D gene is named only where the DNA matches it firmly. Size is stated for part of the rows, as once, few or many counts, or as a class when the clone is expanded.

d_call: TRBD2; j_call: TRBJ2-4; v_call: TRBV6-1; clone_size: .; cdr3_nt: TGTGCCAGCAGTCCCCAGACTAGCGCCTCCCGGGATGAGCAGTACTTC; cdr3_aa: CASSPQTSASRDEQYF
d_call: .; j_call: TRBJ2-5; v_call: TRBV9; clone_size: .; cdr3_nt: TGTGCCAGCAGCGTAGATCGATACGAGACCCAGTACTTC; cdr3_aa: CASSVDRYETQYF
d_call: TRBD2; j_call: TRBJ2-7; v_call: TRBV6-6; clone_size: few; cdr3_nt: TGTGCCAGCAGCCGTAGCGGGAGCATGTACGAGCAGTACTTC; cdr3_aa: CASSRSGSMYEQYF
d_call: .; j_call: TRBJ1-2; v_call: TRBV30; clone_size: few; cdr3_nt: TGTGCCTGGAGGAAGACAAGCTATGGCTACACCTTC; cdr3_aa: CAWRKTSYGYTF
d_call: .; j_call: TRBJ2-7; v_call: TRBV29-1; clone_size: few; cdr3_nt: TGCAGCGTTGAAGGGCAGGGGCCTCCTCGCGAGCAGTACTTC; cdr3_aa: CSVEGQGPPREQYF
d_call: TRBD2; j_call: TRBJ2-5; v_call: TRBV5-1; clone_size: .; cdr3_nt: TGCGCCAGCAGCCCTCCCAAGCGGGAGGGACACAATGAGCAGTACTTC; cdr3_aa: CASSPPKREGHNEQYF
d_call: .; j_call: TRBJ1-2; v_call: TRBV7-8; clone_size: few; cdr3_nt: TGTGCCAGCAGCTCCGCCGGGACACGAGACTATGGCTACACCTTC; cdr3_aa: CASSSAGTRDYGYTF
d_call: .; j_call: TRBJ2-5; v_call: TRBV18; clone_size: .; cdr3_nt: TGTGCCAGCTCACCGGTAGGCGTTAAAGAGACCCAGTACTTC; cdr3_aa: CASSPVGVKETQYF
d_call: TRBD1; j_call: TRBJ1-1; v_call: TRBV5-1; clone_size: .; cdr3_nt: TGCGCCAGCAGCGCCCGGACAGGGGAGGGGAACACTGAAGCTTTCTTT; cdr3_aa: CASSARTGEGNTEAFF
d_call: TRBD2; j_call: TRBJ2-7; v_call: TRBV7-2; clone_size: .; cdr3_nt: TGTGCCAGCAGGACCTTCGGGGTTCTAGCGGGAGTATCCAACGAGCAGTACTTC; cdr3_aa: CASRTFGVLAGVSNEQYF
d_call: TRBD2; j_call: TRBJ2-5; v_call: TRBV29-1; clone_size: few; cdr3_nt: TGCAGCGTTGAGCCGGGACTAGGAGAGACCCAGTACTTC; cdr3_aa: CSVEPGLGETQYF
d_call: .; j_call: TRBJ1-2; v_call: TRBV29-1; clone_size: .; cdr3_nt: TGCAGCGTTGGGGATCACTATGGCTACACCTTC; cdr3_aa: CSVGDHYGYTF
d_call: .; j_call: TRBJ2-5; v_call: TRBV6-2/TRBV6-3; clone_size: few; cdr3_nt: TGTGCCAGCAGGAGGGGGGAGGGCCTTCAAGAGACCCAGTACTTC; cdr3_aa: CASRRGEGLQETQYF
d_call: TRBD1; j_call: TRBJ2-3; v_call: TRBV7-6; clone_size: .; cdr3_nt: TGTGCCAGCAGCCAACAGGGGGCGAACACAGATACGCAGTATTTT; cdr3_aa: CASSQQGANTDTQYF
d_call: .; j_call: TRBJ2-7; v_call: TRBV2; clone_size: few; cdr3_nt: TGTGCCAGCAAGAAGATTGGTGGCCCCGAGGCCCAGTACTTC; cdr3_aa: CASKKIGGPEAQYF
d_call: TRBD1; j_call: TRBJ2-7; v_call: TRBV20-1; clone_size: .; cdr3_nt: TGCAGTGCTAGATCGGACAGGGACTACGAGCAGTACTTC; cdr3_aa: CSARSDRDYEQYF
d_call: .; j_call: TRBJ2-3; v_call: TRBV20-1; clone_size: .; cdr3_nt: TGCAGTGCTAGGTCCAGGACACAAAGCACAGATACGCAGTATTTT; cdr3_aa: CSARSRTQSTDTQYF
d_call: .; j_call: TRBJ1-1; v_call: TRBV18; clone_size: few; cdr3_nt: TGTGCCAGCTCACCCAGGAACACTGAAGCTTTCTTT; cdr3_aa: CASSPRNTEAFF
d_call: TRBD1; j_call: TRBJ2-3; v_call: TRBV4-3; clone_size: few; cdr3_nt: TGCGCCAGCAGCCAAGAAATATGGTTGACAGGGGCCACTATATACACAGATACGCAGTATTTT; cdr3_aa: CASSQEIWLTGATIYTDTQYF
d_call: .; j_call: TRBJ1-4; v_call: TRBV2; clone_size: few; cdr3_nt: TGTGCCAGCAGTCCTCCGGGACTCGGGGAAAAACTGTTTTTT; cdr3_aa: CASSPPGLGEKLFF
d_call: .; j_call: TRBJ2-5; v_call: TRBV5-1; clone_size: .; cdr3_nt: TGCGCCAGCAGCTGGGGACCTCAAGAGACCCAGTACTTC; cdr3_aa: CASSWGPQETQYF
d_call: .; j_call: TRBJ2-7; v_call: TRBV3-1; clone_size: .; cdr3_nt: TGTGCCAGCAGCCAAGGGGCGGGACCGGACTACGAGCAGTACTTC; cdr3_aa: CASSQGAGPDYEQYF
d_call: .; j_call: TRBJ2-3; v_call: TRBV5-1; clone_size: .; cdr3_nt: TGCGCCAGCAGCCAAGGTGGAACTATCACAGATACGCAGTATTTT; cdr3_aa: CASSQGGTITDTQYF
d_call: .; j_call: TRBJ1-3; v_call: TRBV25-1; clone_size: .; cdr3_nt: TGTGCCAGCAGTGAATTAAGGGCGGGCTTCTCTGGAAACACCATATATTTT; cdr3_aa: CASSELRAGFSGNTIYF
d_call: .; j_call: TRBJ2-4; v_call: TRBV20-1; clone_size: .; cdr3_nt: TGCAGTGCTAGAGCTAGGGCAGGGCAACTAGCCAAAAACATTCAGTACTTC; cdr3_aa: CSARARAGQLAKNIQYF
d_call: .; j_call: TRBJ2-7; v_call: TRBV20-1; clone_size: .; cdr3_nt: TGCAGTGCTAGGGCAGGCGGCGAGCAGTACTTC; cdr3_aa: CSARAGGEQYF